The clone carrying this T cell receptor (beta chain) was counted between two and nine times. Its cognate antigen is unknown. This specimen comes from a study of blood T cells in healthy people across ages. Study results and caveats: Long-lived donors had more naive CD4+ cells and higher diversity than aged donors.

Sample-barcoded 5' priming and a J-beta primer mix drove a second PCR of roughly 6 to 12 cycles. MiXCR was run by TCRdb on the 5' RACE reads, yielding one entry per CDR3 protein. The sample lists about 280,000 distinct CDR3 sequences; 25% to 30% were seen once. CDR3 length equals 15 residues. Trimming removed 4 bases from V and 5 bases from J; junction bases left unmatched: 6. CDR1 and CDR2 from the germline V gene are MNHNS and SASEGT. Peripheral blood from each donor was collected in a volume of approximately 10 milliliters. The origin of this receptor is a woman aged 70-85 years in good health. Sequenced input: blood. The rearrangement uses TRBV6-1 and TRBJ2-7; 12 bases are shared with TRBD2. The CDR3 DNA follows: TGTGCCAGCAGTGGGAGACTAGCGGGAGATAACGAGCAGTACTTC. The encoded protein is CASSGRLAGDNEQYF.